The source of this TCR beta chain is a study of T cells expressing NK-cell markers (dated by TCRdb to 2019 to 2021). About the full investigation: TCR beta-chain repertoires were profiled in sorted CD3+CD56+NKG2C+, CD3+CD56+NKG2C- and CD3+CD56-NKG2C+ T-cell subsets from several donors. Among the eight sequenced donors, only one was HCMV-seronegative, while the other seven were HCMV-seropositive. All eight donors whose samples were sequenced were randomly selected healthy volunteers, three of them men and five women. Illumina HiSeq 2000/2500, MiSeq or NextSeq was used to sequence libraries as 2 x 150 bp reads.

On the study overall, not on this receptor specifically: Those dominant clonotypes were again the most abundant among CD3+CD56-NKG2C+ cells in a handful of donors, at roughly 28.3-60.1%. In a handful of donors, the dominant CD3+CD56+NKG2C+ clonotypes were among the top 10 CD8+ clonotypes and accounted for about 1.0-7.0% of CD8+ T cells. Whether the expanded NKG2C-expressing T cell clones were specific for HCMV antigens was left unclear.

To note about this clonotype: Its cognate antigen has yet to be identified.

To determine HCMV serostatus, a commercial ELISA kit was used to detect HCMV-specific IgG in serum. Peripheral blood mononuclear cells were isolated from blood by Ficoll density gradient centrifugation. The sequencer listed for this sample is Illumina HiSeq 2000. 5'RACE template switching, by which a universal primer site and unique molecular identifiers were added, was used to make TCR beta cDNA libraries. cDNA synthesis was primed from the TCR beta constant segment, followed by two successive PCR amplification steps. The published analysis was carried out like this. Reads were demultiplexed and grouped by UMI with MIGEC, and clonotypes were assembled and quantified with MiTCR. To remove erroneous sequences, TCR cDNA sequences were retained only when supported by two or more reads. Downstream repertoire analysis used the tcR package, and clonotypes were matched across fractions by CDR3 nucleotide sequence plus V segment. VDJmatch was used to annotate antigen specificity against VDJdb, with one amino acid substitution in CDR3 allowed. TCRdb reprocessed the reads, and each CDR3 protein sequence is entered once, without DNA. For this entry, the V and J calls and clone size follow TCRdb and not the study's own pipeline. This sample's table carries about 430,000 distinct CDR3 sequences. The ten largest clonotypes hold about 1.5% of the sample.

The material sequenced was blood T cells: a sorted CD56 or NKG2C T cell subset, CD4+ or CD8+ T cells, or bulk PBMC T cells (not recorded which). The TCR comes from a woman in her 50s in good health. Donor details come from another sample of the same person, matched by shared clones.

The CDR3 has the sequence CAWSILAPNEQFF. Here the chain combines TRBV30 and TRBJ2-1; the TRBD2 assignment by TCRdb is unverifiable without DNA. Reading from cysteine to phenylalanine, the CDR3 counts 13 amino acids. The DNA sequence is not available. Reading the germline V gene (reference sequence) gives CDR1 GTSNPN and CDR2 SVGIG.